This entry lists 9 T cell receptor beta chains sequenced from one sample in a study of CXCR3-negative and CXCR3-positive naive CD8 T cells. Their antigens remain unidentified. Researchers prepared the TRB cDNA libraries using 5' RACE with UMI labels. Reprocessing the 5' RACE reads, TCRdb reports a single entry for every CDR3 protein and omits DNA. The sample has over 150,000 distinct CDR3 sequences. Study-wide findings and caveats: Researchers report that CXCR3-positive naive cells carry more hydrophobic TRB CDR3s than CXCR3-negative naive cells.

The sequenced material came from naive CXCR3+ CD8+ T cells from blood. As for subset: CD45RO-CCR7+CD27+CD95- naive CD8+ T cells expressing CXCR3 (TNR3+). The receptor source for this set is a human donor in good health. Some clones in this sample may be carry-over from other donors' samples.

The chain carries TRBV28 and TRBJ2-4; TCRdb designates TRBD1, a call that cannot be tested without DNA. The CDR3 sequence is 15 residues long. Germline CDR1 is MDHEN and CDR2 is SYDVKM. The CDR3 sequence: CASSNFWDKKNIQYF.

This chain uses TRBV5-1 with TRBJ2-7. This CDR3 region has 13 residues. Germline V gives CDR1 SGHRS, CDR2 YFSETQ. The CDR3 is CASSLEDVYEQYF.

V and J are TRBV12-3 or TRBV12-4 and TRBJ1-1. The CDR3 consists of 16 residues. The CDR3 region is CASRSDFHTEAGLAFF.

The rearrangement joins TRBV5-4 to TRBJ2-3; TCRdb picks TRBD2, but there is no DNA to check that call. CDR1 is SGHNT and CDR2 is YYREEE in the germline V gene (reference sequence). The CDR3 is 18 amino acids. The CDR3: CASSSGLAGRSYTDTQYF.

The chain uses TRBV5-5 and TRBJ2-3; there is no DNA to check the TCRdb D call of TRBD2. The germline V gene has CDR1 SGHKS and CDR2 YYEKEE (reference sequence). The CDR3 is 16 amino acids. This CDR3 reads CASSLMVAGTTDTQYF.

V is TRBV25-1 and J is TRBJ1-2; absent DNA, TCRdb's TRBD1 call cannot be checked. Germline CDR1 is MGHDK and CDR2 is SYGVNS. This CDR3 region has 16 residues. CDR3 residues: CASSEYTGGAGYGYTF.

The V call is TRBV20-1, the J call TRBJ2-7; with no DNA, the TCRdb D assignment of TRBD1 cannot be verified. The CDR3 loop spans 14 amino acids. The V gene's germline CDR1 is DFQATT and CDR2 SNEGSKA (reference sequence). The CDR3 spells CSAREGGTSYEQYF.

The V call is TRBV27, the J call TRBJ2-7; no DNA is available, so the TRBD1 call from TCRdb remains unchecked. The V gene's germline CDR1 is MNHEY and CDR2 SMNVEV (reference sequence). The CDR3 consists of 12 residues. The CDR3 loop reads CASSLRQGQQYF.

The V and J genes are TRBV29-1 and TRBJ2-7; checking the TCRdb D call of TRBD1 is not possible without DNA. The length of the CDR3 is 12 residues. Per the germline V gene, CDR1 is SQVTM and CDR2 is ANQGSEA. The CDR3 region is CSVREGGYEQYF.